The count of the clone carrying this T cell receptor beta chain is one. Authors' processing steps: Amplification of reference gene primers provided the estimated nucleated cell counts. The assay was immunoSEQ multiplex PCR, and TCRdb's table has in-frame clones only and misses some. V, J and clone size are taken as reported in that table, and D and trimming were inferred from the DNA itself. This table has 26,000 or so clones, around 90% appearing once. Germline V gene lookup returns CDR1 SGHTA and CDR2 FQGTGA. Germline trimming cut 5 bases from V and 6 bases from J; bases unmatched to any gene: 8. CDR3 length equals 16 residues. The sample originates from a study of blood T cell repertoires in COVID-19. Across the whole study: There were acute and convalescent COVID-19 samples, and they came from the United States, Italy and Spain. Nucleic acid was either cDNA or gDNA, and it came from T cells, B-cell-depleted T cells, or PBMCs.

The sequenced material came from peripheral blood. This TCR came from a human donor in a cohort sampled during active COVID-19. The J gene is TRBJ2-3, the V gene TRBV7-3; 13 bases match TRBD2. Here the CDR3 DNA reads TGTGCCAGCAGCCCCCAACTAGCGGGGGGGCGGGATACGCAGTATTTT. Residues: CASSPQLAGGRDTQYF.